Here is one TCR beta chain with its context. The CDR3 is 15 amino acids. Unmatched junction bases numbered 6, after V lost 7 bases and J lost 5 bases. Germline CDR1 SEHNR, CDR2 FQNEAQ (reference sequence). The data stem from a study of OX40 agonist ivuxolimab in advanced cancers. Profiled with immunoSEQ multiplex PCR; TCRdb holds only in-frame clones, not every one. This sample yields more than 45,000 clones, of which around 89% are seen a single time; around 12% belongs to the top ten. The receptor was isolated from an adult with an advanced solid tumor such as melanoma, head and neck, liver or kidney cancer. The gene calls are TRBV7-9 and TRBJ2-1; 12 nucleotides agree with TRBD2. The sequenced sample was CD4+ or CD8+ T cells sorted from blood, obtained in a trial of the OX40 agonist ivuxolimab. The CDR3, as DNA: TGTGCCAGCACTGAGCGACTAGCGGGAGACAATGAGCAGTTCTTC. This translates into CASTERLAGDNEQFF.